This T cell receptor beta chain was retrieved from a study of patients and donors after allogeneic stem cell transplantation. TCRdb processed the RT-PCR reads anew with MiXCR; each CDR3 protein has one entry. Among roughly 880,000 distinct CDR3 sequences listed, 18% were seen once. Per germline, CDR1 SGHRS and CDR2 YFSETQ. Trimming stripped 0 bases from V and 5 bases from J, with 12 bases between. This CDR3 region has 14 residues. This sequence joins TRBV5-1 and TRBJ2-7; D not resolved. Material for sequencing was blood, either unsorted or a sorted T cell fraction (not recorded which). This clonotype was obtained from a human donor who was either an allogeneic HSCT recipient or a stem cell or donor lymphocyte infusion donor (not recorded which). It is not recorded whose cells these are; they may come from a transplant donor. CDR3 nucleotide sequence: TGCGCCAGCAGCTTGGAGGTTGGGCTCGACGAGCAGTACTTC. It translates to CASSLEVGLDEQYF.